This record covers a single T cell receptor (beta chain). Antigen specificity is unknown. Germline V gene data show CDR1 as LGHNA and CDR2 as YNFKEQ. The CDR3 is made up of 13 amino acids. The V end lost 1 base, the J end lost 3 bases, and 6 bases lay between the germline ends. The data derive from a study of T-cell memory formation after mild COVID-19. In the study overall: Largely donor-specific sequence clusters came from two donors.

Libraries for TCRalpha and TCRbeta carried sample barcodes and unique molecular identifiers via 5'RACE. TCRdb processed the 5' RACE reads anew with MiXCR; each CDR3 protein has one entry. Of 140,000 or so distinct CDR3 sequences listed, approximately 6% were seen once; the top ten hold 2% to 2.5%. Study-wide points: Clonal second-wave expansions that peaked on day 37 had unconfirmed SARS-CoV-2 specificity. Some responding clones appeared in pre-infection memory, suggesting cross-reactive memory joined.

The specimen sequenced was PBMCs or a T cell subset sorted from them (not recorded which). This rearrangement joins TRBV4-2 to TRBJ1-2; D remains ambiguous. The receptor's source is an adult woman who had mild COVID-19 (a few samples of this study predate the infection). Cell type and time point are not known. CDR3 in DNA: TGTGCCAGCAGCCAAGCGGAGGACTATGGCTACACCTTC. Its protein is CASSQAEDYGYTF.